The TCR beta chain described here comes from a study of cytomegalovirus exposure and HLA in healthy donors. Clones were sequenced by immunoSEQ multiplex PCR, and TCRdb holds only the in-frame ones, with some missing. The sample lists about 360,000 clones, 70% to 90% seen once, with over 0.75% in the top ten. CDR3 length: 19 residues. Germline CDR1 and CDR2: SGHDT and YYEEEE. V gave up 5 bases and J gave up 0 bases; unmatched junction bases: 12. As regards this clone: What it binds is unknown.

The donors were part of the validation cohort of roughly 130 subjects. That cohort was separate from the first cohort, which comprised about 730 subjects. Findings and caveats of the study: Three chains linked to CMV were shown in vitro to be specific for CMV antigens. It was reported that the classifier diagnosed cytomegalovirus status with high specificity and sensitivity in both the original and validation cohorts.

Sequenced sample: PBMCs. J is TRBJ1-6 and V is TRBV5-6, with 9 bases lining up with TRBD1. This receptor was obtained from a woman younger than 35 in good health and CMV-seronegative. This chain's CDR3 is CASRYGTGYGSSYNSPLHF. The CDR3 bases are TGTGCCAGCAGATACGGGACAGGGTACGGCAGCTCCTATAATTCACCCCTCCACTTT.